Listed here is a single TCR beta chain. Its antigen is not known. The CDR3 has 11 amino acids. Per the germline V gene, CDR1 is SQVTM and CDR2 is ANQGSEA. Trimming pared 7 bases from V and 4 bases from J, leaving 8 bases between. This sample is part of a study of CD8 T cells in Susac syndrome. Random hexamers were used to reverse transcribe an amount of about 0.5 to 1 ug RNA. It was immunoSEQ multiplex PCR that amplified TCR beta CDR3 across 54 Vbeta and 13 Jbeta. TCRdb re-derived calls from the immunoSEQ multiplex PCR reads in MiXCR, one entry per CDR3 protein. The table includes 120,000 or so distinct CDR3 sequences, 90% to 95% detected once. The authors sequenced TCR beta from blood CD8+ and CD4+ T cells. Study conclusions and caveats: In total CD8+ repertoires, more than 15 Susac-specific public clones were found, and CD8+ TEMRA repertoires had four or five.

This rearrangement joins TRBV29-1 to TRBJ1-3; a weak D match, TRBD1 (5 bases). Specimen: CD8+ T cells from PBMCs. The source of this sequence is a human donor with Susac syndrome. CDR3 sequence reads: CSAGDGNTIYF. The CDR3 DNA reads TGCAGCGCTGGGGACGGAAACACCATATATTTT.